This entry features one T cell receptor beta chain sequence. Its matching antigen is unknown. V lost 0 bases and J 0 bases, leaving 10 bases between the germline ends. CDR3 length equals 15 residues. The germline V gene has CDR1 SGDLS and CDR2 YYNGEE. The data were produced by immunoSEQ multiplex PCR, yet TCRdb's version contains in-frame clones alone and is incomplete. Among about 90,000 clones listed, around 85% were seen once. The data were taken from a study of OX40 agonist ivuxolimab in advanced cancers. General study findings and limits: There was clonal expansion of CD4+ and CD8+ blood T cells by week 6 at 0.1 to 3.0 mg/kg.

This material consisted of CD4+ or CD8+ T cells sorted from blood, taken in a trial of the OX40 agonist ivuxolimab. The sequence was obtained from an adult with an advanced solid tumor such as melanoma, head and neck, liver or kidney cancer. J is TRBJ2-7 and V is TRBV9; no clear D gene. Written as DNA, the CDR3 is TGTGCCAGCAGCGTAGGGGTGGGGTCCTCCTACGAGCAGTACTTC. The encoded protein is CASSVGVGSSYEQYF. The entire variable domain, with the rest obtained from reference TRBV9 and TRBJ2-7, is as follows: DSGVTQTPKHLITATGQRVTLRCSPRSGDLSVYWYQQSLDQGLQFLIQYYNGEERAKGNILERFSAQQFPDLHSELNLSSLELGDSALYFCASSVGVGSSYEQYFGPGTRLTVT.